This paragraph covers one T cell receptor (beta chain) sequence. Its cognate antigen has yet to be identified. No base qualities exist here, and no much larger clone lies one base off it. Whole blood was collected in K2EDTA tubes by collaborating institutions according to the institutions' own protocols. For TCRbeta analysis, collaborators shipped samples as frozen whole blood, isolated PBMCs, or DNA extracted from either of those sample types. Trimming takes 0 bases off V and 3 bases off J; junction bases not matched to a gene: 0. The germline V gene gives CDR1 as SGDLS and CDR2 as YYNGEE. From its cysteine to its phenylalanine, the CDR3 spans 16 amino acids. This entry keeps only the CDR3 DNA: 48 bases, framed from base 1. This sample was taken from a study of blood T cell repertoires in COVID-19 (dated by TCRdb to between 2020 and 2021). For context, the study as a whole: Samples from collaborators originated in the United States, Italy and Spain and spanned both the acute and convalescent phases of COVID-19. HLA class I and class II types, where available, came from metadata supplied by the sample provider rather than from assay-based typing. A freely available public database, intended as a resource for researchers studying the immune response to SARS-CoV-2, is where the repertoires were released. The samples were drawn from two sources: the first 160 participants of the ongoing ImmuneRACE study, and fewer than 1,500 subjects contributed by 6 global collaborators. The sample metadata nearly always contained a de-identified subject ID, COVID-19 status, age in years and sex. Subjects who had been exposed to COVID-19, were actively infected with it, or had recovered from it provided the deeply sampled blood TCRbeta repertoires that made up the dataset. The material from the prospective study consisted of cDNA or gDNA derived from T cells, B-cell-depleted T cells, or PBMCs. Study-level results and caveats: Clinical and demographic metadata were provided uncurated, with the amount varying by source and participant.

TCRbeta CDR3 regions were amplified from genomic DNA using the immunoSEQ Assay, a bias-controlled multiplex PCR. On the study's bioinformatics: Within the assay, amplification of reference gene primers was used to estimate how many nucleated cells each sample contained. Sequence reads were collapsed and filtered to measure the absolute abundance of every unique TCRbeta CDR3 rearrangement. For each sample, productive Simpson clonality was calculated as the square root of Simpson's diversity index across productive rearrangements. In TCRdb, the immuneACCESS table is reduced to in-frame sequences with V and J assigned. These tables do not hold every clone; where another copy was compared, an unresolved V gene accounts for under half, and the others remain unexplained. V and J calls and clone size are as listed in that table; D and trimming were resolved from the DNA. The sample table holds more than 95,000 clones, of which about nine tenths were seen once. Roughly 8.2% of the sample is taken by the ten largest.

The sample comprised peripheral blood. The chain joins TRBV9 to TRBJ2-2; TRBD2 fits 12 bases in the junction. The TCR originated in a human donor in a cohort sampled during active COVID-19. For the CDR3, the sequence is CASSVGTSGDTGELFF. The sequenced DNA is TGTGCCAGCAGCGTAGGGACTAGCGGGGACACCGGGGAGCTGTTTTTT.